Shown below are 27 T cell receptor beta chains from a single sample sequenced in a study of OX40 agonist ivuxolimab in advanced cancers. This table comes from immunoSEQ multiplex PCR, and its TCRdb copy is limited to in-frame clones, with some not included. The table shows fewer than 45,000 clones, with around 70% occurring only once. Sequenced material: CD4+ or CD8+ T cells sorted from blood, taken in a trial of the OX40 agonist ivuxolimab. These receptors all stem from an adult with an advanced solid tumor such as melanoma, head and neck, liver or kidney cancer.

This chain uses TRBV27 with TRBJ2-3; TRBD1 matches 7 bases. Trimming took 6 bases from V and 2 from J; bases not matched to a gene: 20. Germline assignment: CDR1 MNHEY and CDR2 SMNVEV (reference sequence). The CDR3 runs to 19 residues. This CDR3 is CASRLVGFVSTGFTDTQYF. The CDR3 DNA reads TGTGCCAGCAGACTAGTTGGCTTCGTGTCGACAGGGTTCACAGATACGCAGTATTTT.

The chain employs TRBV30 and TRBJ1-5; D call uncertain. Germline V gives CDR1 GTSNPN, CDR2 SVGIG (reference sequence). V lost 2 bases and J lost 4, with 12 bases in between. This CDR3 is built from 14 residues. CDR3 region: CAWSPGTFNQPQHF. In DNA form, the CDR3 reads TGTGCCTGGAGTCCGGGTACCTTTAATCAGCCCCAGCATTTT.

V and J are TRBV7-2 and TRBJ2-3, with no clear D. CDR1 and CDR2 (germline): SGHTA, FQGNSA. With 0 bases removed from V and 2 bases from J, the gap between germline ends came to 3 bases. This CDR3 comprises 13 residues. Here the CDR3 reads CASSLAFTDTQYF. The CDR3 bases are TGTGCCAGCAGCTTAGCTTTCACAGATACGCAGTATTTT.

The rearrangement joins TRBV6-5 to TRBJ1-4; D is uncertain. The ends were cut back, 4 bases at V and 7 bases at J, with 16 bases in the middle. The CDR3 length is 15 residues. The germline V gene has CDR1 MNHEY and CDR2 SVGAGI. In nucleotides, the CDR3 is TGTGCCAGCAGTTCCGCGGGGTTAGGAGCTGAAAAACTGTTTTTT. This codes for CASSSAGLGAEKLFF.

The V and J genes are TRBV6-1 and TRBJ1-3; D gene uncertain. The ends were cut back, 7 bases at V and 3 bases at J, with 13 bases in the middle. There are 14 residues in the CDR3. In germline, CDR1 is MNHNS, CDR2 SASEGT. The CDR3 spells CASTVRDNGNTIYF. The CDR3 DNA sequence: TGTGCCAGCACCGTTAGAGACAATGGAAACACCATATATTTT.

The CDR3 nucleotides read TGTGCCAGCAGTCGGGTAGCTGAGACCCAGTACTTC. Its translation: CASSRVAETQYF. The chain couples TRBV2 to TRBJ2-5; D remains ambiguous. The V gene's germline CDR1 is SNHLY and CDR2 FYNNEI. The germline V and J ends were trimmed by 5 bases and 5 bases, with 9 bases remaining between them. This CDR3 has 12 residues.

The rearrangement uses TRBV6-5 and TRBJ2-2, with 7 bases that match TRBD2. Trimming at V came to 6 bases and at J to 1 base, leaving 2 bases not matched to a gene. The CDR3 runs to 14 residues. Germline V gene data show CDR1 as MNHEY and CDR2 as SVGAGI. CDR3 in DNA: TGTGCCAGCAGCATAGCGGGGAACACCGGGGAGCTGTTTTTT. It is translated as CASSIAGNTGELFF.

V and J are TRBV18 and TRBJ2-7; D not resolved. Per the germline V gene, CDR1 is KGHSH and CDR2 is LQKENI. The CDR3 is 14 amino acids. Trimming took 2 bases from V and 0 from J, leaving 8 bases between them. This CDR3 reads CASSPGRSSYEQYF. CDR3 DNA sequence: TGTGCCAGCTCACCAGGCAGGAGCTCCTACGAGCAGTACTTC.

This chain connects TRBV6-6 to TRBJ1-1, with D possibly being TRBD1 (5 bases). Trimming stripped 8 bases from V and 5 bases from J, with 15 bases between. Germline CDR1 and CDR2: MNHNY and SVGAGI (reference sequence). CDR3 length: 13 residues. CDR3 DNA sequence: TGTGCCAGCCTCAGGGCAGGGAGAACTGAAGCTTTCTTT. Protein sequence: CASLRAGRTEAFF.

The DNA of the CDR3 is TGTGCCAGCAGCGTAGGTGGACAGCCCAATCAGCCCCAGCATTTT. Translating it yields CASSVGGQPNQPQHF. The rearrangement joins TRBV9 to TRBJ1-5; the D gene is possibly TRBD1 (6 bases). The length of the CDR3 is 15 residues. Trimming removed 0 bases from V and 3 bases from J, with 10 bases in between. The germline CDR1 and CDR2 sequences are SGDLS and YYNGEE. Complete variable domain (other parts from reference TRBV9 and TRBJ1-5): DSGVTQTPKHLITATGQRVTLRCSPRSGDLSVYWYQQSLDQGLQFLIQYYNGEERAKGNILERFSAQQFPDLHSELNLSSLELGDSALYFCASSVGGQPNQPQHFGDGTRLSIL.

V usage is TRBV6-1 and J usage is TRBJ1-6, with 8 bases aligning to TRBD1. J was trimmed by 8 bases and V by 2 bases; bases with no gene match: 11. This CDR3 has 17 amino acids. Germline V lookup: CDR1 MNHNS, CDR2 SASEGT. CDR3 coding DNA: TGTGCCAGCAGTGAATGGCTAACCCACAGGGGGGATTCACCCCTCCACTTT. It yields the protein CASSEWLTHRGDSPLHF.

The chain couples TRBV7-9 to TRBJ1-1; TRBD1 agrees at 9 bases. The CDR3 is made up of 15 amino acids. Losses at the gene ends were 5 bases for V and 0 bases for J; bases not matched to a gene: 4. CDR1 is SEHNR and CDR2 is FQNEAQ in the germline V gene (reference sequence). The CDR3 loop is CASSPRTGVNTEAFF. DNA for the CDR3: TGTGCCAGCAGCCCCAGGACAGGGGTGAACACTGAAGCTTTCTTT.

The chain has TRBV7-9 and TRBJ1-1; D call uncertain. Germline lookup yields CDR1 SEHNR and CDR2 FQNEAQ (reference sequence). V lost 5 bases and J lost 1, with 2 bases in between. The CDR3 length is 11 residues. CDR3: CASSRNTEAFF. The CDR3 nucleotides read TGTGCCAGCAGCAGGAACACTGAAGCTTTCTTT.

This clone has a handful of counts. The chain recombines TRBV10-1 with TRBJ2-3; TRBD1 might be the D (6 bases). The CDR3 spans 15 residues. V was clipped by 3 bases and J by 1 base, with 11 bases between them. Germline V gene data show CDR1 as WNHNN and CDR2 as SYGVQD (reference sequence). CDR3: CASSDPGQRTDTQYF. The CDR3 coding sequence is TGCGCCAGCAGTGACCCCGGACAGCGCACAGATACGCAGTATTTT.

The V gene is TRBV11-3, the J gene TRBJ2-1, with 10 bases identical to TRBD2. The trim removed 5 bases at V and 7 bases at J, leaving 2 bases unmatched. The CDR3 contains 13 residues. The V gene's germline CDR1 is SGHNT and CDR2 YENEEA. This CDR3 is CASSVSGGNEQFF. In DNA, the CDR3 is TGTGCCAGCAGCGTTAGCGGGGGGAATGAGCAGTTCTTC.

J is TRBJ1-5 and V is TRBV19; TRBD1 matches 12 bases. This CDR3 has 15 amino acids. V shed 4 bases, J shed 6 bases, and the junction held 4 bases outside the gene matches. CDR1 and CDR2 from the germline V gene are LNHDA and SQIVND (reference sequence). The CDR3 loop reads CASSTGTGGRQPQHF. In DNA, the CDR3 is TGTGCCAGTAGTACGGGGACAGGGGGCCGTCAGCCCCAGCATTTT.

J is TRBJ1-5 and V is TRBV6-6, with 7 positions matching TRBD1. The length of the CDR3 is 15 residues. J was trimmed by 2 bases and V by 5 bases; bases with no gene match: 6. Germline CDR1 reads MNHNY; CDR2 reads SVGAGI (reference sequence). The CDR3 sequence is CASSQLQGRNQPQHF. The CDR3 DNA is TGTGCCAGCAGTCAACTACAGGGGCGCAATCAGCCCCAGCATTTT.

On this clone itself: One end of the junction is discordant with germline, which a read error may explain. V usage is TRBV4-1 and J usage is TRBJ1-2; D ambiguous. The CDR3 loop spans 11 amino acids. In germline, CDR1 is MGHRA, CDR2 YSYEKL. The CDR3 spells CASSQAQSLSF. CDR3 DNA: TGCGCCAGCAGCCAAGCCCAGAGTTTGTCCTTC.

The CDR3, as DNA: TGTGCCAGCAGGGGGACAGTTCGTGGAAACACCATATATTTT. It specifies CASRGTVRGNTIYF. The chain couples TRBV2 to TRBJ1-3, with 7 bases matching TRBD1. The CDR3 is 14 residues long. CDR1 is SNHLY and CDR2 is FYNNEI in the germline V gene. Trimming cost V 6 bases and J 3 bases; bases outside gene matches: 5.

The sample holds a few counts of this clone. The chain joins TRBV4-1 to TRBJ1-2; D gene unclear. This CDR3 region has 13 residues. Trimming took off 0 bases at V and 7 bases at J, with 9 bases between the two ends. The V gene's germline CDR1 is MGHRA and CDR2 YSYEKL. CDR3 nucleotide sequence: TGCGCCAGCAGCCAAGAGAGAAACGGTGGCTACACCTTC. It specifies CASSQERNGGYTF.

The chain links TRBV6-1 to TRBJ1-6; no clear D gene. Germline-derived CDR1 and CDR2 are MNHNS and SASEGT. V dropped 2 bases and J dropped 8 bases, with 7 bases sitting between them. The CDR3 runs to 13 residues. The CDR3 DNA follows: TGTGCCAGCAGTGAATTGCCGTATTCACCCCTCCACTTT. This translates into CASSELPYSPLHF.

The chain has TRBV9 and TRBJ2-5; D gene uncertain. The germline V gene encodes CDR1 SGDLS and CDR2 YYNGEE. Trimming removed 4 bases at V and 1 base at J, with 17 bases between. The CDR3 consists of 16 residues. CDR3 protein: CASSISSQMGQETQYF. The CDR3 coding sequence is TGTGCCAGCAGCATCTCATCACAGATGGGCCAAGAGACCCAGTACTTC.

This clone was recorded only once. V gene TRBV6-5 combines with J gene TRBJ2-4; D unresolved. V lost 6 bases and J lost 2, with 11 bases in between. The germline V gene encodes CDR1 MNHEY and CDR2 SVGAGI. This CDR3 contains 14 residues. DNA of the CDR3: TGTGCCAGCAGCCCCACGTCGACCAAAAACATTCAGTACTTC. This sequence encodes CASSPTSTKNIQYF.

The rearrangement uses TRBV7-6 and TRBJ2-1; D gene ambiguous. The CDR3 length is 14 residues. V was cut by 3 bases and J by 0 bases, with 6 bases left in between. CDR1 SGHVS and CDR2 FNYEAQ come from the germline V gene. In DNA form, the CDR3 reads TGTGCCAGCAGCTTGTGGGCCTCCTACAATGAGCAGTTCTTC. Translating it yields CASSLWASYNEQFF.

The rearrangement joins TRBV2 to TRBJ1-2; TRBD1 aligns across 9 bases. The CDR3 runs to 15 residues. V lost 7 bases and J lost 5; bases outside the gene matches: 11. Germline CDR1 is SNHLY and CDR2 is FYNNEI. The CDR3 protein is CASNRQGGSMYGYTF. CDR3 DNA sequence: TGTGCCAGCAATCGACAGGGGGGGAGTATGTATGGCTACACCTTC.

This rearrangement joins TRBV5-6 to TRBJ1-2; D unclear. CDR1 and CDR2 (germline): SGHDT, YYEEEE. With 0 bases removed from V and 2 bases from J, the gap between germline ends came to 5 bases. The CDR3 contains 13 residues. As DNA, the CDR3 is TGTGCCAGCAGCTTGGATCGGAACTATGGCTACACCTTC. Translated, it gives CASSLDRNYGYTF.

V gene TRBV11-3 combines with J gene TRBJ1-3, with D unclear. CDR1 is SGHNT and CDR2 is YENEEA in the germline V gene. Trimming took off 2 bases at V and 0 bases at J, with 8 bases between the two ends. This CDR3 comprises 15 residues. In DNA, the CDR3 is TGTGCCAGCAGCTTAACCACTTACTCTGGAAACACCATATATTTT. This translates into CASSLTTYSGNTIYF.